This entry lists 22 T cell receptor beta chains sequenced from one sample in a study of tissue T cells after allogeneic stem cell transplantation. Repertoires were generated with immunoSEQ multiplex PCR, while TCRdb's copy carries only in-frame clones and drops some. The sample has 42,000 or so clones, roughly 92% seen once. Sequenced material: blood, taken before transplantation. These receptors all stem from a woman aged 40-69 years who later had graft-versus-host disease after an allogeneic stem cell transplant.

The sample holds one count of this clone. The chain employs TRBV25-1 and TRBJ1-4, with 7 bases fitting TRBD1. Germline loops: CDR1 MGHDK, CDR2 SYGVNS. This CDR3 region has 15 residues. The J segment lost 7 bases and the V segment lost 1 base, leaving 6 bases of the junction unmatched. This CDR3 is CASSESEGAREKLFF. The DNA of the CDR3 is TGTGCCAGCAGTGAATCGGAGGGGGCTCGTGAAAAACTGTTTTTT.

V gene TRBV3-1 (or the pseudogene TRBV3-2) combines with J gene TRBJ2-2; 16 nucleotides match TRBD2. The CDR3 runs to 19 residues. The germline CDR1 and CDR2 sequences are LGHDT and YNNKEL (reference sequence). V trimming: 4 bases; J trimming: 3 bases; junction bases outside the gene matches: 8. As DNA, the CDR3 is TGTGCCAGCAGCCTCGGGACTAGCGGGAGGGCCGAGGACACCGGGGAGCTGTTTTTT. Translation gives CASSLGTSGRAEDTGELFF.

V usage is TRBV7-2 and J usage is TRBJ1-3, with D hard to call. V shed 2 bases and J shed 2 bases, with 7 bases lying between them. The V gene's germline CDR1 is SGHTA and CDR2 FQGNSA. There are 14 residues in the CDR3. CDR3 nucleotide sequence: TGTGCCAGCAGCTTAATGGGAACTGGAAACACCATATATTTT. This gives the protein CASSLMGTGNTIYF.

The chain links TRBV19 to TRBJ2-2, with no clear D. Germline V lookup: CDR1 LNHDA, CDR2 SQIVND (reference sequence). V was pared by 5 bases and J by 5 bases, with 12 bases between. This CDR3 spans 14 amino acids. The CDR3 region has the DNA TGTGCCAGTAGTTCCGGAGTTGGGACCGGGGAGCTGTTTTTT. Protein sequence: CASSSGVGTGELFF.

CDR3 bases: TGTGCCAGCAGCTTGGGCGGAATCTCCTACAATGAGCAGTTCTTC. It is translated as CASSLGGISYNEQFF. J is TRBJ2-1 and V is TRBV7-3; no clear D. The CDR3 loop spans 15 amino acids. Germline assignment: CDR1 SGHTA and CDR2 FQGTGA. V was shortened by 3 bases and J by 0 bases, with 9 bases between the two germline ends.

This chain connects TRBV10-3 to TRBJ2-7; D is ambiguous. The CDR3 runs to 14 residues. The germline V gene encodes CDR1 ENHRY and CDR2 SYGVKD. V shed 4 bases and J shed 5 bases, with 15 bases lying between them. The CDR3 loop reads CAISGRRERNEQYF. The DNA of the CDR3 is TGTGCCATCAGTGGTCGAAGGGAACGGAACGAGCAGTACTTC.

The V call is TRBV4-3, the J call TRBJ2-7; no firm D call. This CDR3 contains 15 residues. Trimming shortened V by 0 bases and J by 0 bases, and 9 bases separated the two germline ends. Germline V lookup: CDR1 LGHNA, CDR2 YSLEER. CDR3 sequence: CASSQDSSSSYEQYF. As DNA, the CDR3 is TGCGCCAGCAGCCAAGACTCCTCTTCCTCCTACGAGCAGTACTTC.

The chain combines TRBV24-1 with TRBJ1-2, with D unresolved. Germline-derived CDR1 and CDR2 are KGHDR and SFDVKD. V was trimmed by 3 bases and J by 0 bases, leaving 7 bases between them. The CDR3 contains 14 residues. The chain's CDR3 is CATSDTGANYGYTF. The CDR3 nucleotides are TGTGCCACCAGTGATACCGGTGCTAACTATGGCTACACCTTC.

The chain has TRBV6-5 and TRBJ1-5; D ambiguous. The CDR3 is made up of 14 amino acids. CDR1 MNHEY and CDR2 SVGAGI come from the germline V gene. Trimming stripped 5 bases from V and 7 bases from J, with 15 bases between. The CDR3 DNA follows: TGTGCCAGCAGTCGGGGTGCCGCTGAGCAGCCCCAGCATTTT. Its protein product is CASSRGAAEQPQHF.

This rearrangement joins TRBV3-1 (or the pseudogene TRBV3-2) to TRBJ2-7, with 11 nucleotides matching TRBD1. CDR1 is LGHDT and CDR2 is YNNKEL in the germline V gene (reference sequence). V was clipped by 4 bases and J by 5 bases; unmatched bases: 10. CDR3 length equals 16 residues. The DNA of the CDR3 is TGTGCCAGCAGCCTACTACCGGACAGGGGGCGAAACGAGCAGTACTTC. This gives the protein CASSLLPDRGRNEQYF.

V gene TRBV2 combines with J gene TRBJ1-1; D perhaps matches TRBD1 (6 bases). The V end lost 1 base, the J end lost 1 base, and 7 bases lay between the germline ends. CDR1 and CDR2 from the germline V gene are SNHLY and FYNNEI. CDR3 length: 14 residues. CDR3: CASSEVRGNTEAFF. The DNA of the CDR3 is TGTGCCAGCAGTGAAGTCAGGGGGAACACTGAAGCTTTCTTT.

This clone was recorded once. The genes are TRBV29-1 and TRBJ1-5; TRBD1 matches at 11 bases. Germline V gives CDR1 SQVTM, CDR2 ANQGSEA. The CDR3 has 13 amino acids. With V trimmed by 7 bases and J by 7 bases, 6 bases remained unmatched. CDR3 sequence reads: CSAEGDRGQPQHF. The CDR3 DNA follows: TGCAGCGCCGAGGGGGACAGGGGGCAGCCCCAGCATTTT.

J is TRBJ2-1 and V is TRBV28, with D maybe TRBD2 (5 bases). CDR1 is MDHEN and CDR2 is SYDVKM in the germline V gene. The CDR3 consists of 14 residues. V was trimmed by 4 bases and J by 4 bases, leaving 11 bases between them. The CDR3 DNA sequence: TGTGCCAGCAGTTCACGGGCGGGTTACAATGAGCAGTTCTTC. It specifies CASSSRAGYNEQFF.

The genes are TRBV30 and TRBJ2-7; maybe TRBD1 (6 bases). The CDR3 has 14 amino acids. Germline lookup yields CDR1 GTSNPN and CDR2 SVGIG (reference sequence). Trimming cost V 2 bases and J 1 base, with 12 bases left between them. The CDR3 loop is CAWSSPGQSYEQYF. The CDR3 DNA reads as TGTGCCTGGAGTTCACCAGGACAGTCCTACGAGCAGTACTTC.

This sequence joins TRBV6-2 or TRBV6-3 and TRBJ2-7, with D possibly TRBD2 on 5 matching bases. V dropped 4 bases and J dropped 1 base, with 11 bases sitting between them. Germline CDR1 and CDR2: MNHEY and SVGEGT. CDR3 size: 14 residues. CDR3 sequence (DNA): TGTGCCAGCAGTTCTTGGACTGGATCCTACGAGCAGTACTTC. Residues: CASSSWTGSYEQYF.

The CDR3 protein is CASSSYWDTIYF. In DNA form, the CDR3 reads TGTGCCAGCAGCTCATATTGGGACACCATATATTTT. The chain has TRBV5-6 and TRBJ1-3; D unresolved. In germline, CDR1 is SGHDT, CDR2 YYEEEE. The V gene lost 3 bases and the J gene lost 8 bases, with 9 bases spanning the gap. The CDR3 is made up of 12 amino acids.

The chain employs TRBV28 and TRBJ1-5; D is undetermined. V was cut by 5 bases and J by 4 bases, with 12 bases left in between. Germline lookup yields CDR1 MDHEN and CDR2 SYDVKM. This CDR3 comprises 14 residues. CDR3 residues: CASSPGSWNQPQHF. CDR3 DNA: TGTGCCAGCAGTCCCGGGTCCTGGAATCAGCCCCAGCATTTT.

V usage is TRBV5-5 and J usage is TRBJ2-7; D remains unclear. This CDR3 spans 15 amino acids. In germline, CDR1 is SGHKS, CDR2 YYEKEE (reference sequence). Trimming took off 4 bases at V and 4 bases at J, with 18 bases between the two ends. This CDR3 is CASSQAPYSEYEQYF. CDR3 coding DNA: TGTGCCAGCAGCCAGGCGCCCTACAGCGAATACGAGCAGTACTTC.

The CDR3 loop is CASSLMGPYEQYF. The CDR3 DNA is TGTGCCAGCAGCTTGATGGGGCCCTACGAGCAGTACTTC. The rearrangement joins TRBV5-5 to TRBJ2-7; weak D call: TRBD1 (5 bases). Trimming took 1 base from V and 2 from J, leaving 7 bases between them. Germline V CDR1 and CDR2: SGHKS, YYEKEE (reference sequence). The CDR3 extends over 13 amino acids.

This clone was found once. The chain links TRBV25-1 to TRBJ1-3, with D uncertain. Germline V gene data show CDR1 as MGHDK and CDR2 as SYGVNS. This CDR3 contains 17 residues. With 2 bases removed from V and 4 bases from J, the gap between germline ends came to 18 bases. The CDR3 bases are TGTGCCAGCAGTGAACGGCGGGCTAGATTTACGGGAAACACCATATATTTT. Translated, it gives CASSERRARFTGNTIYF.

The J gene is TRBJ1-5, the V gene TRBV19; TRBD1 agrees at 12 bases. Germline values: CDR1 LNHDA, CDR2 SQIVND (reference sequence). This CDR3 comprises 14 residues. V shed 7 bases and J 7 bases; nucleotides not matched to a gene: 5. This CDR3 is CASTGTGGDQPQHF. DNA of the CDR3: TGTGCCAGTACTGGGACAGGGGGCGACCAGCCCCAGCATTTT.

The V and J genes are TRBV7-2 and TRBJ2-7; no definite D call. Per the germline V gene, CDR1 is SGHTA and CDR2 is FQGNSA. V was clipped by 2 bases and J by 9 bases, with 11 bases between them. This CDR3 contains 12 residues. The CDR3 nucleotides read TGTGCCAGCAGCTTACCCCGCCTCGGGCAGTACTTC. Its protein product is CASSLPRLGQYF.